This TCR beta chain was sequenced in a study of regulatory T cells in long-lasting Graves disease. Study information: It was over 5 years of antithyroid drugs, with positive TSH receptor antibodies, that meant persistent Graves' disease. General study findings and limits: New patients shared fewer public clonotypes (about 1,000) than persistent patients did (around 2,900). Persistent disease preferred TRBV28, TRBJ1-2 and TRBJ2-5.

This clonotype appeared many times. The antigen is unknown. The ends were cut back, 2 bases at V and 8 bases at J, with 12 bases in the middle. This CDR3 has 12 amino acids. Germline CDR1 reads SQVTM; CDR2 reads ANQGSEA. Arm-PCR with iRepertoire HTBI primers amplified the CDR3 regions for these TCR beta libraries. Each CDR3 protein is one row after TCRdb ran MiXCR on the multiplex PCR reads. Of roughly 490,000 distinct CDR3 sequences in the sample, about 22% were seen once. This sample's time point: persistent/refractory GD, antithyroid drugs over 5 years with positive TRAb. Construction of the TCR library relied on RNA isolated from PBMCs. In each case, Graves' disease was diagnosed per American Thyroid Association guidelines.

The source material was peripheral blood mononuclear cells (PBMCs), sampled when the disease was refractory, from a patient treated with antithyroid drugs. The chain links TRBV29-1 to TRBJ1-2; the D is unclear. This clonotype originated in a female donor with Graves disease. CDR3 residues: CSVESRFRGYTF. In nucleotides, the CDR3 is TGCAGCGTTGAAAGTCGTTTCCGCGGCTACACCTTC. The full variable domain, in which reference TRBV29-1 and TRBJ1-2 provide the parts outside the CDR3, is SAVISQKPSRDICQRGTSLTIQCQVDSQVTMMFWYRQQPGQSLTLIATANQGSEATYESGFVIDKFPISRPNLTFSTLTVSNMSPEDSSIYLCSVESRFRGYTFGSGTRLTVV.